This T cell receptor (beta chain) was identified during a study of radiotherapy plus CTLA-4 blockade in lung cancer. In the study overall: Objective response rate was roughly 19%; disease control rate, around 33%. Study conclusions and caveats: It was early blood T cell clone dynamics, with interferon-beta, that reportedly best predicted response.

Worth noting for this clone: Antigen: not known.

Sequenced by immunoSEQ multiplex PCR; TCRdb stores in-frame clones only, minus some. The sample includes 80,000 to 95,000 clones, 82% of them seen just once. Germline V gives CDR1 SGHDN, CDR2 FVKESK. Trimming cost V 1 base and J 1 base; bases outside gene matches: 5. The CDR3 extends over 17 amino acids. The chain links TRBV14 to TRBJ2-7, with 12 bases lining up with TRBD2. This sequence originates from a human donor with non-small cell lung cancer that progressed on radiotherapy plus ipilimumab. Source: peripheral blood, taken from a patient treated with radiotherapy plus ipilimumab. This CDR3 is CASSQGTSGKKSYEQYF. DNA for the CDR3: TGTGCCAGCAGCCAAGGGACTAGCGGGAAGAAGTCCTACGAGCAGTACTTC. Together with reference TRBV14 and TRBJ2-7, the CDR3 gives the full variable domain: EAGVTQFPSHSVIEKGQTVTLRCDPISGHDNLYWYRRVMGKEIKFLLHFVKESKQDESGMPNNRFLAERTGGTYSTLKVQPAELEDSGVYFCASSQGTSGKKSYEQYFGPGTRLTVT.